This is a list of T cell receptor beta chains from one sample in a study of human T cells and chemical hapten exposure. Each CDR3 protein is one row after TCRdb ran MiXCR on the RACE reads. The sample has roughly 360,000 distinct CDR3 sequences; more than 4.5% are singletons. The sample was whole blood, taken in connection with sensitization to the hapten diphenylcyclopropenone (DPC). These receptors came from a woman aged 45-59 years with alopecia areata. Some clones in this sample may be carry-over from other donors' samples. Both conserved end residues are part of each CDR3. D genes are given only for firm matches. Clone size is shown for a subset of rows, as once, few, many or a class of expanded clone.

d_gene,j_gene,v_gene,abundance,CDR3nt,CDR3aa
TRBD1,TRBJ1-2,TRBV3-1,many,TGTGCCAGCAGCCAAGACGGGACAGGGGGCATCTATGGCTACACCTTC,CASSQDGTGGIYGYTF
NA,TRBJ1-5,TRBV4-1,few,TGCGCCAGCAGCGCCGTTCCAGGGGATCAGCCCCAGCATTTT,CASSAVPGDQPQHF
NA,TRBJ1-1,TRBV28,few,TGTGCCAGCACCCTTAGCGGGGGAAACACTGAAGCTTTCTTT,CASTLSGGNTEAFF
TRBD1,TRBJ1-2,TRBV6-5,NA,TGTGCCAGCAGTTACTCCGGCAGGGGGAACTATGGCTACACCTTC,CASSYSGRGNYGYTF
NA,TRBJ1-2,TRBV2,NA,TGTGCCAGCAGTGAGTCCGGGCCCGGTGGCTACACCTTC,CASSESGPGGYTF
NA,TRBJ2-1,TRBV4-3,few,TGCGCCAGCAGCCAAGATTGGTATGAGCAGTTCTTC,CASSQDWYEQFF
NA,TRBJ2-3,TRBV20-1,many,TGCAGTGCTAGAGATTCCAGGGCCCGGGATACGCAGTATTTT,CSARDSRARDTQYF
TRBD1,TRBJ1-1,TRBV5-5,many,TGTGCCAGCAGCACACCTTATCCAGGGGGCCGTATGGACACTGAAGCTTTCTTT,CASSTPYPGGRMDTEAFF
NA,TRBJ1-4,TRBV6-5,many,TGTGCCAGCAGTCCAGGGAGGGAAAAACTGTTTTTT,CASSPGREKLFF
TRBD2,TRBJ2-3,TRBV4-1,few,TGCGCCAGCAGTATCACTCTAGCGGGGGGATCAGATACGCAGTATTTT,CASSITLAGGSDTQYF
TRBD2,TRBJ2-3,TRBV20-1,many,TGCAGTGCTAGAGATCCGGGAGGGTTCACAGTTACGCAGTATTTT,CSARDPGGFTVTQYF
NA,TRBJ2-5,TRBV13,few,TGTGCCAGCAGCGTCGGTATAGAGACCCAGTACTTC,CASSVGIETQYF
NA,TRBJ2-1,TRBV24-1,many,TGTGCCACCAGTGAAAATAGGCACACTCCCTACAATGAGCAGTTCTTC,CATSENRHTPYNEQFF
TRBD1,TRBJ1-1,TRBV2,many,TGTGCCAGCAGCAAACAGGGGCCTGAAGCTTTCTTT,CASSKQGPEAFF
TRBD1,TRBJ2-5,TRBV14,many,TGTGCCAGCAGTTCGCAGGGGGCCGCGGTAACCCAGTACTTC,CASSSQGAAVTQYF
TRBD1,TRBJ2-1,TRBV29-1,many,TGCAGCGTTGTGGGTTCGCAGGGGGAATCCTACAATGAGCAGTTCTTC,CSVVGSQGESYNEQFF
TRBD2,TRBJ2-1,TRBV4-2,many,TGTGCCAGCAGCCGGGGGGGATCCAGCTCCTACAATGAGCAGTTCTTC,CASSRGGSSSYNEQFF
NA,TRBJ2-5,TRBV7-9,few,TGTGCCAGCAGCATCAGGCGGGGGCTACAAGAGACCCAGTACTTC,CASSIRRGLQETQYF
TRBD2,TRBJ2-7,TRBV12-3/TRBV12-4,many,TGTGCCAGCAGAGCGGGGGGATCCTCAGGCGAGCAGTACTTC,CASRAGGSSGEQYF
NA,TRBJ2-7,TRBV5-1,NA,TGCGCCAGCAGCTTGGTTGGGGAAGAGCAGTACTTC,CASSLVGEEQYF
NA,TRBJ1-4,TRBV29-1,many,TGCAGCGTGGAGGGGGGGTTGGATGAAAAACTGTTTTTT,CSVEGGLDEKLFF
NA,TRBJ2-6,TRBV20-1,NA,TGCAGTGCTAGGGACTTGAGCTCTGGGGCCAACGTCCTGACTTTC,CSARDLSSGANVLTF
NA,TRBJ1-1,TRBV29-1,many,TGCAGCGCTCGACAGACGAACACTGAAGCTTTCTTT,CSARQTNTEAFF
NA,TRBJ1-4,TRBV29-1,NA,TGCAGCGTGGAAAAGGAATTTGTACTGTTTTTT,CSVEKEFVLFF
NA,TRBJ2-7,TRBV9,many,TGTGCCAGCAGCGCCAGGAGCGGCCCGGGTTCGGGCGAGCAGTACTTC,CASSARSGPGSGEQYF
NA,TRBJ2-7,TRBV7-8,NA,TGTGCCAGCAGCTTAGACTCGGGGGAGAGCTCCGTCGAGCAGTACTTC,CASSLDSGESSVEQYF
NA,TRBJ2-7,TRBV15,few,TGTGCCACCAGCAGAGACAGGGTCCGGGCCTACGAGCAGTACTTC,CATSRDRVRAYEQYF